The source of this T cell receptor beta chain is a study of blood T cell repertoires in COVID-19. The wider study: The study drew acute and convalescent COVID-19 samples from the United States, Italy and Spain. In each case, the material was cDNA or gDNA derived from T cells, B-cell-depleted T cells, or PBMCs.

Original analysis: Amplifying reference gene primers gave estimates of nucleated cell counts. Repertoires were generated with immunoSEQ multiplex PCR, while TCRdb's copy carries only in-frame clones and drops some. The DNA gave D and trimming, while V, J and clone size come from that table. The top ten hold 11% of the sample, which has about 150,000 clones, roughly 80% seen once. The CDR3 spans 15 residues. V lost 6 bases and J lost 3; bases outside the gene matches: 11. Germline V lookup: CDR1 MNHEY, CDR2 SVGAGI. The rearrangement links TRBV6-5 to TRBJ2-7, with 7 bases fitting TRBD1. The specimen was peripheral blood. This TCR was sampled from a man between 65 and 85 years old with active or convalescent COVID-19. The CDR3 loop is CASSNLGQEFYEQYF. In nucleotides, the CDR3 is TGTGCCAGCAGCAACTTAGGACAGGAATTCTACGAGCAGTACTTC.